Listed here are 30 T cell receptor beta chains from one sample, sequenced in a study of shared clonotypes between healthy human individuals. The assay was immunoSEQ multiplex PCR, and TCRdb's table has in-frame clones only and misses some. The data contain about 2,200,000 clones, just over 90% of them singletons. Terminally differentiated effector memory CD45RA+ cells were left out of the naive CD8 fraction, which was CD45RO-negative and positively selected for CCR7. The sample consisted of naive CD8+ T cells from PBMCs. The receptors were sampled from a man between 18 and 35 years old in good health. Some clones in this sample may be carry-over from other donors' samples.

The J gene is TRBJ2-7, the V gene TRBV5-4; TRBD2 matches at 11 bases. CDR3 length: 16 residues. CDR1 and CDR2 from the germline V gene are SGHNT and YYREEE (reference sequence). V lost 1 base, J lost 2 bases, and 5 bases stayed unmatched. The CDR3, as DNA: TGTGCCAGCAGCTTGCTTAGCGGGAGGGCCCCCTACGAGCAGTACTTC. This sequence encodes CASSLLSGRAPYEQYF. The full variable domain, with the rest looked up from reference TRBV5-4 and TRBJ2-7, is ETGVTQSPTHLIKTRGQQVTLRCSSQSGHNTVSWYQQALGQGPQFIFQYYREEENGRGNFPPRFSGLQFPNYSSELNVNALELDDSALYLCASSLLSGRAPYEQYFGPGTRLTVT.

The rearrangement uses TRBV6-1 and TRBJ2-3; D remains unclear. CDR1 is MNHNS and CDR2 is SASEGT in the germline V gene. There are 13 residues in the CDR3. V was trimmed by 5 bases and J by 6 bases, leaving 12 bases between them. CDR3 loop: CASSPLLWDTQYF. CDR3 coding DNA: TGTGCCAGCAGTCCGTTACTATGGGATACGCAGTATTTT.

CDR3 nucleotide sequence: TGCAGCGTTGAAGATAGGCTCGACAGGGAGAACATTCAGTACTTC. It is translated as CSVEDRLDRENIQYF. The chain couples TRBV29-1 to TRBJ2-4; 7 nucleotides align to TRBD1. CDR1 and CDR2 (germline): SQVTM, ANQGSEA. V trimming: 0 bases; J trimming: 7 bases; junction bases outside the gene matches: 9. This CDR3 is built from 15 residues.

The V call is TRBV4-3, the J call TRBJ2-6, with 7 bases matching TRBD1. The V and J ends lost 8 bases and 2 bases, in that order; junction bases with no gene match: 6. From germline, CDR1 is LGHNA and CDR2 YSLEER. The CDR3 extends over 15 amino acids. Written as DNA, the CDR3 is TGCGCCAGCGGTCCAGGGACAGCTGGGGCCAACGTCCTGACTTTC. It is translated as CASGPGTAGANVLTF.

This clone was counted a single time. The genes are TRBV29-1 and TRBJ1-1, with D uncertain. The germline V and J ends were trimmed by 7 bases and 4 bases, with 7 bases remaining between them. The CDR3 runs 10 residues. Germline V gives CDR1 SQVTM, CDR2 ANQGSEA. The CDR3 DNA reads as TGCAGCGGGGCCGGCACTGAAGCTTTCTTT. Amino acids: CSGAGTEAFF.

The V and J genes are TRBV4-1 and TRBJ2-7; TRBD2 might be the D (5 bases). The V end was cut by 5 bases, the J end by 6 bases, with 17 bases between. In germline, CDR1 is MGHRA, CDR2 YSYEKL. The CDR3 totals 14 residues. CDR3 DNA sequence: TGCGCCAGCAGCTTCGGACGGGCGCGGGCCGAGCAGTACTTC. Its protein product is CASSFGRARAEQYF.

J is TRBJ1-3 and V is TRBV5-4; 12 bases align to TRBD1. Germline lookup yields CDR1 SGHNT and CDR2 YYREEE (reference sequence). The CDR3 extends over 15 amino acids. J lost 6 bases, V lost 4 bases, and 5 bases had no gene match. The CDR3 loop is CASSPGTGGPNTIYF. For the CDR3, the DNA is TGTGCCAGCAGCCCCGGGACAGGGGGCCCAAACACCATATATTTT.

This chain joins TRBV9 and TRBJ2-5; 12 bases are shared with TRBD2. The CDR3 consists of 16 residues. The junction had 8 bases not matched to a gene; V was cut back by 4 bases and J by 4 bases. Germline assignment: CDR1 SGDLS and CDR2 YYNGEE. CDR3 DNA sequence: TGTGCCAGCAGCCCCCGGGCTAGCGGGAGGGGAGAGACCCAGTACTTC. Amino acids: CASSPRASGRGETQYF.

This clone was seen only once. The V call is TRBV7-9, the J call TRBJ1-1, with 7 bases aligning to TRBD1. The CDR3 sequence is 16 residues long. Germline CDR1 reads SEHNR; CDR2 reads FQNEAQ (reference sequence). Trimming took 1 base from V and 2 from J; bases not matched to a gene: 7. The CDR3: CASSLGPGQPNTEAFF. As DNA, the CDR3 is TGTGCCAGCAGCTTAGGTCCGGGACAGCCTAACACTGAAGCTTTCTTT.

J is TRBJ2-5 and V is TRBV6-6; D is perhaps TRBD2 (5 bases). Trimming stripped 3 bases from V and 5 bases from J, with 16 bases between. Germline values: CDR1 MNHNY, CDR2 SVGAGI (reference sequence). The CDR3 consists of 15 residues. The CDR3 DNA follows: TGTGCCAGCAGTTATTCGCCTCCTGGGGAGGAGACCCAGTACTTC. This codes for CASSYSPPGEETQYF.

Details on this clone: Other DNA sequences in the same sample also yield this CDR3. V is TRBV5-6 and J is TRBJ2-7, with D unresolved. The ends were cut back, 0 bases at V and 2 bases at J, with 9 bases in the middle. The CDR3 is 14 residues long. Per germline, CDR1 SGHDT and CDR2 YYEEEE. This chain's CDR3 is CASSLGGSPYEQYF. CDR3 in DNA: TGTGCCAGCAGCTTGGGGGGATCCCCCTACGAGCAGTACTTC.

V and J are TRBV28 and TRBJ1-2; TRBD1 is a possible D gene (6 bases). The CDR3 is 14 residues long. The V gene's germline CDR1 is MDHEN and CDR2 SYDVKM. V dropped 2 bases and J dropped 5 bases, with 12 bases sitting between them. The CDR3 DNA sequence: TGTGCCAGCAGTTTAGTGGGGGCGGATTATGGCTACACCTTC. Protein product: CASSLVGADYGYTF.

On this clone: This sample also contains other DNA sequences that code for the same CDR3. The chain uses TRBV6-5 and TRBJ2-2; D is ambiguous. CDR3 length: 13 amino acids. Germline-derived CDR1 and CDR2 are MNHEY and SVGAGI. The V gene lost 5 bases and the J gene lost 5 bases, with 9 bases spanning the gap. The CDR3, as DNA: TGTGCCAGCAGTCCGACCTCAACCGGGGAGCTGTTTTTT. Amino acids: CASSPTSTGELFF.

Points on this clone: This sample includes further DNA sequences coding for the same CDR3. The chain employs TRBV19 and TRBJ1-1; no clear D. Trimming removed 5 bases from V and 2 bases from J, with 9 bases in between. The V gene's germline CDR1 is LNHDA and CDR2 SQIVND (reference sequence). The CDR3 has 13 amino acids. The CDR3 bases are TGTGCCAGTAGTCTCACTCAAAACACTGAAGCTTTCTTT. Amino acids: CASSLTQNTEAFF.

The chain is built from TRBV30 and TRBJ2-7, with D possibly matching TRBD1 (6 bases). This CDR3 comprises 14 residues. The germline CDR1 and CDR2 sequences are GTSNPN and SVGIG (reference sequence). V lost 1 base, J lost 2 bases, and 12 bases lay in between. This CDR3 reads CAWSAATGPYEQYF. The CDR3 DNA follows: TGTGCCTGGAGTGCAGCGACAGGACCCTACGAGCAGTACTTC.

This rearrangement joins TRBV7-9 to TRBJ2-5; maybe TRBD2 (5 bases). The CDR3 covers 14 residues. The germline V gene encodes CDR1 SEHNR and CDR2 FQNEAQ (reference sequence). Between the trimmed V and J ends, which lost 7 bases and 2 bases, there was a span of 14 bases. The CDR3 DNA is TGTGCCAGCACCATACCGACTAAACAAGAGACCCAGTACTTC. Translating gives CASTIPTKQETQYF. The complete variable domain, with remaining parts taken from reference TRBV7-9 and TRBJ2-5, reads DTGVSQNPRHKITKRGQNVTFRCDPISEHNRLYWYRQTLGQGPEFLTYFQNEAQLEKSRLLSDRFSAERPKGSFSTLEIQRTEQGDSAMYLCASTIPTKQETQYFGPGTRLLVL.

As regards this clone: The sample carries other DNA sequences with the same CDR3. The chain recombines TRBV7-9 with TRBJ2-1; 7 nucleotides match TRBD2. V was pared by 1 base and J by 6 bases, with 3 bases of the junction left unmatched. The CDR3 is 14 residues long. Germline loops: CDR1 SEHNR, CDR2 FQNEAQ (reference sequence). The CDR3: CASSLGGSGNEQFF. CDR3 in DNA: TGTGCCAGCAGCTTAGGCGGGAGCGGCAATGAGCAGTTCTTC.

The gene calls are TRBV7-6 and TRBJ2-1, with 7 nucleotides matching TRBD2. Germline assignment: CDR1 SGHVS and CDR2 FNYEAQ. CDR3 length: 15 residues. After removal of 2 bases from V and 5 bases from J, the junction contained 6 bases not matched to a gene. The CDR3 region is CASSLWTSLNNEQFF. Here the CDR3 DNA reads TGTGCCAGCAGCTTATGGACTAGTTTAAACAATGAGCAGTTCTTC. Looking up the rest from reference TRBV7-6 and TRBJ2-1 gives the full variable domain: GAGVSQSPRYKVTKRGQDVALRCDPISGHVSLYWYRQALGQGPEFLTYFNYEAQQDKSGLPNDRFSAERPEGSISTLTIQRTEQRDSAMYRCASSLWTSLNNEQFFGPGTRLTVL.

The rearrangement uses TRBV6-5 and TRBJ1-1; D uncertain. The germline CDR1 and CDR2 sequences are MNHEY and SVGAGI. The ends were cut back, 5 bases at V and 10 bases at J, with 23 bases in the middle. The CDR3 is made up of 15 amino acids. The CDR3 loop is CASSPRLNRREGAFF. CDR3 coding DNA: TGTGCCAGCAGTCCCCGATTAAATAGGCGAGAGGGAGCTTTCTTT.

V and J are TRBV28 and TRBJ2-1; 8 nucleotides line up with TRBD2. J lost 7 bases, V lost 5 bases, and 7 bases had no gene match. Germline CDR1 is MDHEN and CDR2 is SYDVKM. This CDR3 has 14 residues. The CDR3 nucleotides read TGTGCCAGCAGTGTGCCGGGACTAGGGAATGAGCAGTTCTTC. Its protein is CASSVPGLGNEQFF. The full variable domain, rest sourced from reference TRBV28 and TRBJ2-1, is DVKVTQSSRYLVKRTGEKVFLECVQDMDHENMFWYRQDPGLGLRLIYFSYDVKMKEKGDIPEGYSVSREKKERFSLILESASTNQTSMYLCASSVPGLGNEQFFGPGTRLTVL.

This clone was observed a handful of times. V usage is TRBV15 and J usage is TRBJ1-1; D is unresolved. Trimming cost V 1 base and J 3 bases, with 6 bases left between them. Germline loops: CDR1 LNHNV, CDR2 YYDKDF (reference sequence). This CDR3 spans 13 amino acids. CDR3 protein: CATSRVGYTEAFF. In nucleotides, the CDR3 is TGTGCCACCAGCAGAGTCGGGTACACTGAAGCTTTCTTT.

V gene TRBV5-5 combines with J gene TRBJ2-2; D possibly uses TRBD1 or TRBD2 (5 bases each). Trimming pared 4 bases from V and 0 bases from J, leaving 19 bases between. The V gene's germline CDR1 is SGHKS and CDR2 YYEKEE (reference sequence). This CDR3 is 18 amino acids long. CDR3 coding DNA: TGTGCCAGCAGCGAGCACTGGGGGAGCGACCCGAACACCGGGGAGCTGTTTTTT. Its translation is CASSEHWGSDPNTGELFF.

The gene calls are TRBV7-9 and TRBJ2-1; tentatively, D is TRBD2 (6 bases). V lost 5 bases, J lost 4 bases, and 18 bases lay in between. Germline V gene lookup returns CDR1 SEHNR and CDR2 FQNEAQ (reference sequence). There are 16 residues in the CDR3. The CDR3 bases are TGTGCCAGCAGCCCCGAGGCGGGACCGACATACAATGAGCAGTTCTTC. Translating gives CASSPEAGPTYNEQFF. The full variable domain, its missing parts supplied by reference TRBV7-9 and TRBJ2-1, is DTGVSQNPRHKITKRGQNVTFRCDPISEHNRLYWYRQTLGQGPEFLTYFQNEAQLEKSRLLSDRFSAERPKGSFSTLEIQRTEQGDSAMYLCASSPEAGPTYNEQFFGPGTRLTVL.

Comments on this clone: The sample contains more than one DNA sequence encoding this CDR3. The chain is built from TRBV11-2 and TRBJ2-7; D unclear. V was cut by 0 bases and J by 6 bases, with 3 bases left in between. CDR1 SGHAT and CDR2 FQNNGV come from the germline V gene. This CDR3 is built from 11 residues. The CDR3 spells CASSLDREQYF. The DNA for the CDR3 is TGTGCCAGCAGCTTAGATCGCGAGCAGTACTTC.

This clone was detected only a few times. V gene TRBV15 combines with J gene TRBJ1-1; tentative D call: TRBD1 (5 bases). This CDR3 spans 14 amino acids. The germline gives CDR1 LNHNV, CDR2 YYDKDF (reference sequence). The V end lost 9 bases, the J end lost 2 bases, and 16 bases lay between the germline ends. The CDR3 protein is CATREDMFNTEAFF. CDR3 bases: TGTGCCACTCGGGAGGACATGTTCAACACTGAAGCTTTCTTT.

The chain has TRBV5-1 and TRBJ2-7; D could derive from TRBD1 or TRBD2 (5 bases each). The V gene lost 4 bases and the J gene lost 1 base, with 15 bases spanning the gap. The CDR3 contains 15 residues. Germline CDR1 SGHRS, CDR2 YFSETQ. The CDR3: CASSPRAGPSYEQYF. The DNA of the CDR3 is TGCGCCAGCAGCCCGAGGGCAGGGCCTTCCTACGAGCAGTACTTC. Variable domain in full (rest from reference TRBV5-1 and TRBJ2-7): KAGVTQTPRYLIKTRGQQVTLSCSPISGHRSVSWYQQTPGQGLQFLFEYFSETQRNKGNFPGRFSGRQFSNSRSEMNVSTLELGDSALYLCASSPRAGPSYEQYFGPGTRLTVT.

This clone was detected a few times. CDR3 sequence reads: CASSFAGENTEAFF. For the CDR3, the DNA is TGTGCCAGCAGTTTCGCGGGGGAGAACACTGAAGCTTTCTTT. The chain links TRBV27 to TRBJ1-1; possible D gene TRBD1, 5 bases. The CDR3 sequence is 14 residues long. Germline assignment: CDR1 MNHEY and CDR2 SMNVEV (reference sequence). Trimming removed 3 bases from V and 1 base from J, with 9 bases in between.

The chain joins TRBV7-9 to TRBJ2-1, with a tentative D call TRBD2 (5 bases). The length of the CDR3 is 15 residues. Germline assignment: CDR1 SEHNR and CDR2 FQNEAQ (reference sequence). Between the trimmed V and J ends, which lost 5 bases and 3 bases, there was a span of 14 bases. The CDR3, as DNA: TGTGCCAGCAGCCCCTCCGGGATAGACTACAATGAGCAGTTCTTC. Its translation is CASSPSGIDYNEQFF.

This chain uses TRBV2 with TRBJ1-5; 9 nucleotides match TRBD1. CDR3 length equals 15 residues. V gave up 6 bases and J gave up 5 bases; unmatched junction bases: 8. Germline V gene lookup returns CDR1 SNHLY and CDR2 FYNNEI. This CDR3 reads CASSRTGEGDQPQHF. The CDR3 region has the DNA TGTGCCAGCAGCCGGACAGGGGAAGGGGATCAGCCCCAGCATTTT.

The rearrangement uses TRBV9 and TRBJ1-3, with 7 nucleotides matching TRBD1. Germline values: CDR1 SGDLS, CDR2 YYNGEE. CDR3 length: 14 amino acids. Trimming cost V 4 bases and J 2 bases; bases outside gene matches: 3. The CDR3 loop is CASSRDSTGNTIYF. The CDR3 DNA reads TGTGCCAGCAGCCGGGACAGCACTGGAAACACCATATATTTT.